The clone carrying this TCR beta chain was recorded a few times. The antigen remains undetermined. A single record per CDR3 protein comes from TCRdb applying MiXCR to the 5' RACE reads. The table has hundreds of thousands of distinct CDR3 sequences, under 30% seen once. This record belongs to a study of T-cell memory formation after mild COVID-19. Background on the study: Largely donor-specific TCR clusters were found. Study-level findings and limits: CD4+ contracting clones lay mainly in CM and EM, CD8+ ones in EMRA. Clones that contracted from day 15 to 85 were balanced CD4/CD8, while later expanders leaned CD4+.

The specimen sequenced was PBMCs or a T cell subset sorted from them (not recorded which). This TCR derives from an adult woman who had mild COVID-19 (a few samples of this study predate the infection). Cell type and time point are not known.

The CDR3 coding sequence is TGTGCCAGCATGAAGGGCCTGCGAACAGATACGCAGTATTTT. This translates into CASMKGLRTDTQYF. This chain uses TRBV2 with TRBJ2-3; D is uncertain. In germline, CDR1 is SNHLY, CDR2 FYNNEI. Trimming took 7 bases from V and 3 from J, leaving 14 bases between them. The CDR3 spans 14 residues.